The 21 T cell receptor beta chains below were found in one sample sequenced in a study of CD8+ T cells in alopecia areata. Extraction and reverse transcription of RNA yielded cDNA as the sequencing template. TCRdb's copy holds only in-frame clones and misses some; the assay was immunoSEQ multiplex PCR. The data show over 90,000 clones, approximately 60% seen once. The sequencing input was CD4+ T cells sorted from blood. The receptors derive from a human donor in good health.

The chain links TRBV5-1 to TRBJ2-3; 10 bases match TRBD2. In germline, CDR1 is SGHRS, CDR2 YFSETQ. This CDR3 has 16 amino acids. The V segment lost 4 bases and the J segment 5 bases; nucleotides outside the gene matches: 10. The CDR3, as DNA: TGCGCCAGCAGCACTACTAGCGGGGTAGGGAGAGATACGCAGTATTTT. Its translation is CASSTTSGVGRDTQYF.

The chain's CDR3 is CSVGYSGNTIYF. DNA for the CDR3: TGCAGCGTTGGATACTCTGGAAACACCATATATTTT. The chain is built from TRBV29-1 and TRBJ1-3; D is ambiguous. Looked up from germline, CDR1 is SQVTM and CDR2 is ANQGSEA. Trimming cost V 4 bases and J 0 bases, with 4 bases left between them. The CDR3 length is 12 residues.

The J gene is TRBJ2-3, the V gene TRBV5-1; D is perhaps TRBD2 (6 bases). CDR3 length: 15 amino acids. Germline CDR1 is SGHRS and CDR2 is YFSETQ. Trimming pared 0 bases from V and 1 base from J, leaving 9 bases between. CDR3 amino acids: CASSLGPGGTDTQYF. Written as DNA, the CDR3 is TGCGCCAGCAGCTTGGGACCGGGAGGCACAGATACGCAGTATTTT.

This chain links TRBV28 with TRBJ2-5, with no clear D. Deletions cut 2 bases from V and 13 bases from J, with 14 bases between. The germline V gene encodes CDR1 MDHEN and CDR2 SYDVKM. The CDR3 consists of 12 residues. The CDR3 DNA sequence: TGTGCCAGCAGTTTACAGACTCGCTGGTTGTACTTC. This codes for CASSLQTRWLYF.

This chain joins TRBV5-1 and TRBJ1-6; 7 bases align to TRBD1. The junction had 6 bases not matched to a gene; V was cut back by 2 bases and J by 7 bases. Germline V lookup: CDR1 SGHRS, CDR2 YFSETQ. The CDR3 length is 15 residues. DNA for the CDR3: TGCGCCAGCAGCTTCACGGGACAGTCAAATTCACCCCTCCACTTT. Translated: CASSFTGQSNSPLHF.

Here the CDR3 DNA reads TGCGCCAGCTTCCTAGATTGGGGGGAGACCCAGTACTTC. It yields the protein CASFLDWGETQYF. The chain couples TRBV5-1 to TRBJ2-5; D is tentatively TRBD1 or TRBD2 (5 bases each). The CDR3 extends over 13 amino acids. The V end lost 7 bases, the J end lost 5 bases, and 15 bases lay between the germline ends. Germline V gene data show CDR1 as SGHRS and CDR2 as YFSETQ.

Remarks on this clone: This same CDR3 is encoded by further DNA sequences in the sample. The chain is built from TRBV6-6 and TRBJ1-2, with TRBD1 matching 10 bases. V lost 6 bases to trimming and J lost 3 bases; unmatched junction nucleotides: 4. Looked up from germline, CDR1 is MNHNY and CDR2 is SVGAGI (reference sequence). The CDR3 contains 14 residues. The CDR3 bases are TGTGCCAGCAGCCATGGACAGGGGGACTATGGCTACACCTTC. Translating gives CASSHGQGDYGYTF.

This clone was recorded a few times. The chain links TRBV23-1 to TRBJ2-2, with D maybe TRBD2 (5 bases). TRBV23-1 is an ORF; its function is uncertain. V was pared by 3 bases and J by 7 bases, with 18 bases between. The CDR3 runs to 16 residues. The CDR3 DNA follows: TGCGCCAGCAGTCAGACCCCGGGGATGGGATACGGGGAGCTGTTTTTT. Translated, it gives CASSQTPGMGYGELFF.

This chain links TRBV29-1 with TRBJ1-1; 9 bases map to TRBD1. The CDR3 runs 15 residues. Germline assignment: CDR1 SQVTM and CDR2 ANQGSEA. The trim removed 1 base at V and 4 bases at J, leaving 7 bases unmatched. CDR3 region: CSVEVRDRVSTEAFF. CDR3 sequence (DNA): TGCAGCGTTGAAGTCCGGGACAGGGTCAGCACTGAAGCTTTCTTT.

The chain links TRBV29-1 to TRBJ1-5; D call uncertain. CDR1 is SQVTM and CDR2 is ANQGSEA in the germline V gene. The CDR3 sequence is 14 residues long. The V end lost 5 bases, the J end lost 1 base, and 12 bases lay between the germline ends. Written as DNA, the CDR3 is TGCAGCGTTTGGACGGGCGGCAGCAATCAGCCCCAGCATTTT. Protein: CSVWTGGSNQPQHF.

The chain uses TRBV2 and TRBJ2-5; no clear D. Deletions cut 4 bases from V and 3 bases from J, with 9 bases between. This CDR3 is built from 13 residues. Germline lookup yields CDR1 SNHLY and CDR2 FYNNEI. CDR3 amino acids: CASSGLTEETQYF. CDR3 DNA: TGTGCCAGCAGTGGGCTGACGGAAGAGACCCAGTACTTC.

The chain uses TRBV29-1 and TRBJ2-6, with D perhaps TRBD1 or TRBD2 (5 bases each). The CDR3 runs to 15 residues. Germline V gene sequence: CDR1 SQVTM, CDR2 ANQGSEA. Trimming cost V 3 bases and J 0 bases, with 9 bases left between them. The CDR3 reads CSVDGTNSGANVLTF. The CDR3 bases are TGCAGCGTTGATGGGACCAACTCTGGGGCCAACGTCCTGACTTTC.

This chain uses TRBV29-1 with TRBJ2-7; D unclear. Germline CDR1 reads SQVTM; CDR2 reads ANQGSEA. The CDR3 runs 12 residues. The V and J ends lost 4 bases and 5 bases respectively, with 12 bases between them. This CDR3 is CSVAPTRDEQYF. CDR3 nucleotides: TGCAGCGTTGCGCCTACACGGGACGAGCAGTACTTC.

V is TRBV29-1 and J is TRBJ1-2; D remains unclear. CDR1 is SQVTM and CDR2 is ANQGSEA in the germline V gene. This CDR3 region has 13 residues. Trimming took 3 bases from V and 6 from J, leaving 14 bases between them. The CDR3 is CSVDPSWGNGYTF. CDR3 nucleotide sequence: TGCAGCGTTGACCCGAGTTGGGGTAATGGCTACACCTTC.

J is TRBJ1-4 and V is TRBV6-6; D is possibly TRBD1 (5 bases). V was shortened by 3 bases and J by 8 bases, with 19 bases between the two germline ends. The CDR3 spans 16 residues. Per the germline V gene, CDR1 is MNHNY and CDR2 is SVGAGI (reference sequence). The CDR3 sequence: CASSYGGIGVLEKLFF. CDR3 nucleotides: TGTGCCAGCAGTTATGGAGGTATAGGGGTGTTGGAAAAACTGTTTTTT.

The gene calls are TRBV29-1 and TRBJ1-4; D uncertain. The CDR3 loop spans 13 amino acids. V shed 5 bases and J shed 5 bases, with 12 bases lying between them. Per the germline V gene, CDR1 is SQVTM and CDR2 is ANQGSEA. This chain's CDR3 is CSVKGQINEKLFF. The DNA of the CDR3 is TGCAGCGTTAAAGGGCAAATAAATGAAAAACTGTTTTTT.

J is TRBJ2-7 and V is TRBV5-1, with D unresolved. This CDR3 region has 14 residues. The V gene lost 1 base and the J gene lost 0 bases, with 8 bases spanning the gap. CDR1 SGHRS and CDR2 YFSETQ come from the germline V gene. In DNA, the CDR3 is TGCGCCAGCAGCTTGACACCAACCTCCTACGAGCAGTACTTC. It encodes CASSLTPTSYEQYF.

This clone was recorded once. The chain couples TRBV7-3 to TRBJ2-6, with unresolved D. Germline loops: CDR1 SGHTA, CDR2 FQGTGA. Trimming cost V 5 bases and J 0 bases, with 5 bases left between them. This CDR3 spans 14 amino acids. Here the CDR3 DNA reads TGTGCCAGCAGCCTTCCCTCTGGGGCCAACGTCCTGACTTTC. It codes for CASSLPSGANVLTF. Full variable domain (rest looked up from reference TRBV7-3 and TRBJ2-6): GAGVSQTPSNKVTEKGKYVELRCDPISGHTALYWYRQSLGQGPEFLIYFQGTGAADDSGLPNDRFFAVRPEGSVSTLKIQRTERGDSAVYLCASSLPSGANVLTFGAGSRLTVL.

The rearrangement links TRBV2 to TRBJ2-1; no reliable D call. The V end was cut by 5 bases, the J end by 10 bases, with 15 bases between. The CDR3 totals 13 residues. Germline values: CDR1 SNHLY, CDR2 FYNNEI. DNA for the CDR3: TGTGCCAGCAGTAGATCTCCTTTCGACGAGCAGTTCTTC. Protein: CASSRSPFDEQFF.

This clone was seen once. The chain joins TRBV5-1 to TRBJ2-1; 10 bases match TRBD2. The CDR3 totals 15 residues. Germline V lookup: CDR1 SGHRS, CDR2 YFSETQ. Losses at the gene ends were 0 bases for V and 7 bases for J; bases not matched to a gene: 4. As DNA, the CDR3 is TGCGCCAGCAGCTTGGTCCTAGCGGGGGAGAATGAGCAGTTCTTC. Translation gives CASSLVLAGENEQFF.

This clone appeared many times. The V gene is TRBV2, the J gene TRBJ2-7; possible D gene TRBD2, 5 bases. The germline gives CDR1 SNHLY, CDR2 FYNNEI. Trimming stripped 7 bases from V and 9 bases from J, with 13 bases between. The CDR3 has 11 amino acids. The CDR3 DNA reads TGTGCCAGCATCGGGGTTGGCCCGCAGTACTTC. It yields the protein CASIGVGPQYF. The whole variable domain, remainder taken from reference TRBV2 and TRBJ2-7, is EPEVTQTPSHQVTQMGQEVILRCVPISNHLYFYWYRQILGQKVEFLVSFYNNEISEKSEIFDDQFSVERPDGSNFTLKIRSTKLEDSAMYFCASIGVGPQYFGPGTRLTVT.